These 14 T cell receptor beta chains share one sample of origin, sequenced in a study of cytotoxic CD8 clonotypes in ibrutinib-treated CLL. Libraries were prepared by immunoSEQ multiplex PCR; TCRdb keeps only in-frame clonotypes and omits some of them. In the table there are around 130,000 clones, approximately 80% of which are singletons. The sample was PBMCs, taken after 24 months of ibrutinib treatment. These receptors were collected from a human donor with chronic lymphocytic leukemia.

The rearrangement uses TRBV21-1 and TRBJ2-7; TRBD1 is the table's D call, not checked against the DNA. TRBV21-1 is designated a pseudogene. The CDR3 has 15 residues. CDR3 sequence (DNA): TGTGCCAGCAGCACCCGCGGGACAGGGGGCTGTGAGCAGTACTTC. Translated, it gives CASSTRGTGGCEQYF.

The gene calls are TRBV6-5 and TRBJ2-7, with unresolved D. The CDR3 is 13 amino acids. In germline, CDR1 is MNHEY, CDR2 SVGAGI. V was cut by 4 bases and J by 1 base, with 8 bases left in between. CDR3: CASSFDTSYEQYF. CDR3 bases: TGTGCCAGCAGTTTTGACACATCCTACGAGCAGTACTTC.

The chain employs TRBV4-3 and TRBJ2-1; 7 nucleotides agree with TRBD2. CDR1 is LGHNA, CDR2 YSLEER, per germline. V lost 4 bases, J lost 2 bases, and 5 bases stayed unmatched. The CDR3 length is 15 residues. CDR3 nucleotide sequence: TGCGCCAGCAGCCCACTAGCGCAGACCTACAATGAGCAGTTCTTC. As protein: CASSPLAQTYNEQFF.

The chain employs TRBV7-2 and TRBJ1-5; a weak D match, TRBD1 (6 bases). Germline V gene data show CDR1 as SGHTA and CDR2 as FQGNSA. Trimming cost V 6 bases and J 3 bases, with 12 bases left between them. This CDR3 comprises 14 residues. The CDR3 sequence: CASSPDRHNQPQHF. The CDR3 DNA follows: TGTGCCAGCAGTCCAGACAGGCACAATCAGCCCCAGCATTTT.

A few counts support this clone. The chain combines TRBV7-2 with TRBJ2-7; weak D call: TRBD2 (7 bases). V lost 3 bases and J lost 4, with 13 bases in between. This CDR3 region has 14 residues. CDR1 and CDR2 from the germline V gene are SGHTA and FQGNSA. The CDR3 sequence: CASSFGRGPYEQYF. DNA for the CDR3: TGTGCCAGCAGCTTTGGGCGGGGGCCATACGAGCAGTACTTC. The full variable domain, completed using reference TRBV7-2 and TRBJ2-7, is GAGVSQSPSNKVTEKGKDVELRCDPISGHTALYWYRQSLGQGLEFLIYFQGNSAPDKSGLPSDRFSAERTGGSVSTLTIQRTQQEDSAVYLCASSFGRGPYEQYFGPGTRLTVT.

The chain uses TRBV6-1 and TRBJ2-5, with D uncertain. V was trimmed by 1 base and J by 7 bases, leaving 4 bases between them. Germline V lookup: CDR1 MNHNS, CDR2 SASEGT. This CDR3 has 11 amino acids. The CDR3 protein is CASSEDVTQYF. CDR3 nucleotide sequence: TGTGCCAGCAGTGAAGACGTGACCCAGTACTTC.

The chain joins TRBV27 to TRBJ2-6; D unclear. V lost 6 bases and J 2 bases, leaving 8 bases between the germline ends. The germline V gene encodes CDR1 MNHEY and CDR2 SMNVEV (reference sequence). This CDR3 is 14 amino acids long. CDR3 DNA: TGTGCCAGCAGCCAAGGAGCTGGGGCCAACGTCCTGACTTTC. Translating it yields CASSQGAGANVLTF.

The chain couples TRBV19 to TRBJ2-5, with 12 bases matching TRBD2. Losses at the gene ends were 8 bases for V and 1 base for J; bases not matched to a gene: 11. The CDR3 is 17 residues long. Germline V gene data show CDR1 as LNHDA and CDR2 as SQIVND (reference sequence). CDR3 residues: CASSHTSGGTFQETQYF. The CDR3 DNA sequence: TGTGCCAGTTCCCATACTAGCGGGGGGACCTTCCAAGAGACCCAGTACTTC.

This chain's CDR3 is CASSRRGPTDTQYF. In DNA, the CDR3 is TGTGCCAGCAGCCGCAGGGGGCCAACAGATACGCAGTATTTT. The V gene is TRBV7-2, the J gene TRBJ2-3; 8 bases are shared with TRBD1. The CDR3 consists of 14 residues. V was clipped by 5 bases and J by 3 bases; unmatched bases: 4. CDR1 is SGHTA, CDR2 FQGNSA, per germline.

V usage is TRBV2 and J usage is TRBJ2-1; TRBD2 aligns across 7 bases. After removal of 4 bases from V and 0 bases from J, the junction contained 0 bases not matched to a gene. Germline V gene data show CDR1 as SNHLY and CDR2 as FYNNEI. CDR3 length: 14 amino acids. The CDR3 region is CASSAGGSYNEQFF. Here the CDR3 DNA reads TGTGCCAGCAGTGCGGGAGGCTCCTACAATGAGCAGTTCTTC.

The gene calls are TRBV13 and TRBJ1-1; 9 bases fit TRBD1. The CDR3 extends over 17 amino acids. Trimming at V came to 7 bases and at J to 2 bases, leaving 14 bases not matched to a gene. From germline, CDR1 is PRHDT and CDR2 FYEKMQ (reference sequence). The CDR3 DNA reads as TGTGCCAGCACCCTTTTTGATGACAGGGGGGGTAACACTGAAGCTTTCTTT. Translated, it gives CASTLFDDRGGNTEAFF. Together with reference TRBV13 and TRBJ1-1, the CDR3 gives the full variable domain: AAGVIQSPRHLIKEKRETATLKCYPIPRHDTVYWYQQGPGQDPQFLISFYEKMQSDKGSIPDRFSAQQFSDYHSELNMSSLELGDSALYFCASTLFDDRGGNTEAFFGQGTRLTVV.

This chain joins TRBV19 and TRBJ1-1; 7 bases are a match to TRBD1. Germline CDR1 reads LNHDA; CDR2 reads SQIVND (reference sequence). The CDR3 has 15 amino acids. V lost 1 base, J lost 7 bases, and 9 bases stayed unmatched. As DNA, the CDR3 is TGTGCCAGTAGTATAGGGACAGGTGGCAATTATGAAGCTTTCTTT. Translation: CASSIGTGGNYEAFF.

The chain combines TRBV11-2 with TRBJ2-7, with D possibly TRBD1 on 5 matching bases. The germline CDR1 and CDR2 sequences are SGHAT and FQNNGV. Trimming shortened V by 2 bases and J by 9 bases, and 20 bases separated the two germline ends. This CDR3 contains 15 residues. The CDR3 nucleotides read TGTGCCAGCAGCTTACTTGCTCTTGGCAGGGAAGGGCAGTACTTC. Its protein is CASSLLALGREGQYF.

This clone was detected only a few times. The chain uses TRBV19 and TRBJ1-5; D is undetermined. Germline CDR1 is LNHDA and CDR2 is SQIVND (reference sequence). V lost 4 bases and J lost 1, with 11 bases in between. The CDR3 sequence is 15 residues long. CDR3 protein: CASSRIGQSNQPQHF. CDR3 coding DNA: TGTGCCAGTAGTAGGATAGGGCAGAGCAATCAGCCCCAGCATTTT.